The rows below give T cell receptor beta chains drawn from one sample of a study of T cells in localized non-small cell lung cancer. The protocol was immunoSEQ multiplex PCR, while the TCRdb copy is restricted to in-frame clones and leaves out a portion. The table records about 5,100 clones, 35% to 55% of them present only once. This specimen was lung tumor tissue, taken before any cancer treatment. These receptors all stem from a man between 35 and 75 years old with stage I lung adenocarcinoma. Both conserved end residues are part of each CDR3. D genes are given only for firm matches. Rows give clone size only sometimes, using once, few, many, or a class for an expanded clone.

j_call v_call d_call clone_size cdr3_nt cdr3_aa
TRBJ2-7 TRBV6-1 TRBD1 few TGTGCCAGCAGTGAAGGTAGGACAGGTCCCTACGAGCAGTACTTC CASSEGRTGPYEQYF
TRBJ2-3 TRBV11-3 TRBD2 - TGTGCCAGCAGCTTGGTAGCGGGAGGTCTAGCAGATACGCAGTATTTT CASSLVAGGLADTQYF
TRBJ2-7 TRBV11-3 - large TGTGCCAGCAACGAAAGGGGTGAATCCTACGAGCAGTACTTC CASNERGESYEQYF
TRBJ1-1 TRBV9 - - TGTGCCAGCAGCGTAGTCGTGAACACTGAAGCTTTCTTT CASSVVVNTEAFF
TRBJ2-1 TRBV14 TRBD1 - TGTGCCAGCAGCCAAACAGGGGGTTTTTATGAGCAGTTCTTC CASSQTGGFYEQFF
TRBJ2-7 TRBV18 - - TGTGCCAGCTCACCCGGACGGGGAAACTCCTACGAGCAGTACTTC CASSPGRGNSYEQYF
TRBJ1-6 TRBV19 - - TGTGCCAGTAGTATTAACAGGGACCTTTTCGATTCACCCCTCCACTTT CASSINRDLFDSPLHF
TRBJ2-2 TRBV15 - - TGTGCCACCAGCCTCCGGGGAGGCACCGGGGAGCTGTTTTTT CATSLRGGTGELFF
TRBJ2-5 TRBV6-8 TRBD1 few TGTGCCAGCAGTTACCAACTACAGGGGGTGATTGGGAAAGAGACCCAGTACTTC CASSYQLQGVIGKETQYF
TRBJ1-3 TRBV9 - - TGTGCCAGCAGTGGCACTGGAAACACCATATATTTT CASSGTGNTIYF
TRBJ1-1 TRBV30 - - TGTGCCTGGAGTCAAACGTTAATGCTCAATGAAGCTTTCTTT CAWSQTLMLNEAFF
TRBJ1-2 TRBV11-3 - - TGTGCCAGCAGCTTAAGTGGCTACACTCATGGCTACACCTTC CASSLSGYTHGYTF
TRBJ2-2 TRBV18 - once TGTGCCAGCTCAGTGACAGGTCCAAGTAGCACCGGGGAGCTGTTTTTT CASSVTGPSSTGELFF
TRBJ1-5 TRBV5-1 - - TGCGCCAGCAGCCTTGACAGTACCCGTCAGCCCCAGCATTTT CASSLDSTRQPQHF
TRBJ2-7 TRBV29-1 TRBD2 few TGCAGCGTTGAAGATCCGTGGGGGAGGGCGGGTGAGCAGTACTTC CSVEDPWGRAGEQYF
TRBJ1-2 TRBV30 TRBD1 - TGTGCCTGGTCAGGGGGCGACTATGGCTACACCTTC CAWSGGDYGYTF
TRBJ1-1 TRBV19 - once TGTGCCAGTAGTATCGCCCTCTCAGCGAACACTGAAGCTTTCTTT CASSIALSANTEAFF
TRBJ2-1 TRBV28 TRBD2 - TGTGCCAGCAGTCCGTGGGGCGAGCGGGAAAATGAGCAGTTCTTC CASSPWGERENEQFF
TRBJ1-2 TRBV11-3 - few TGTGCCAGCAGCCCAACTGCGGGGTACGCGGGTGGCTACACCTTC CASSPTAGYAGGYTF
TRBJ2-1 TRBV19 - - TGTGCCAGTAGTATCAATTCGCCAATCTACAATGAGCAGTTCTTC CASSINSPIYNEQFF
TRBJ1-6 TRBV18 - - TGTGCCAGCTCACCACTTGGGGGGTATGAGAAAAATTCACCCCTCCACTTT CASSPLGGYEKNSPLHF
TRBJ1-2 TRBV10-3 - few TGTGCCATCAGTGAGTCGCTAGGGTCCCAGGATGGCTACACCTTC CAISESLGSQDGYTF
TRBJ1-1 TRBV28 - - TGTGCCAGCAGTCCGGGGACGGGGAATAAGGCCACTGAAGCTTTCTTT CASSPGTGNKATEAFF
TRBJ2-1 TRBV28 TRBD2 hyperexpanded TGTGCCAGCAGCCCGCTGGGACTAGCGTCAACCTCCCTGACCTACAATGAGCAGTTCTTC CASSPLGLASTSLTYNEQFF